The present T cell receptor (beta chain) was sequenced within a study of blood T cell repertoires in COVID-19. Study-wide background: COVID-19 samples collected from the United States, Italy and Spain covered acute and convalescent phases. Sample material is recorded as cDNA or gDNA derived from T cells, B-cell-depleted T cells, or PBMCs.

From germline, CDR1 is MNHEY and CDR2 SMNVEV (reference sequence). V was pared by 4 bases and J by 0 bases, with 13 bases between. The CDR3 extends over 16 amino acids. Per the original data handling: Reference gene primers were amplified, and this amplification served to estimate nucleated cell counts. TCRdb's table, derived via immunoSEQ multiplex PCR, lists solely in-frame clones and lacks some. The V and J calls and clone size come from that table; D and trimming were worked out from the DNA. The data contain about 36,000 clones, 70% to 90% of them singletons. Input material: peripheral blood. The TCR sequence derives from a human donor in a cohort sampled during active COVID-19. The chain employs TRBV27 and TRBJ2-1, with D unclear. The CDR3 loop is CASSSDTLISYNEQFF. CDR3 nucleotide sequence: TGTGCCAGCAGTTCCGACACTCTCATCTCCTACAATGAGCAGTTCTTC.